The T cell receptor beta chain described here comes from a study of T cell responses to AZD1222 COVID-19 vaccine. Libraries were prepared by immunoSEQ multiplex PCR; TCRdb keeps only in-frame clonotypes and omits some of them. The profile shows roughly 200,000 clones, around 90% of them singletons. The CDR3 has 17 amino acids. Per germline, CDR1 SGHNT and CDR2 YENEEA. Germline trimming cut 0 bases from V and 5 bases from J; bases unmatched to any gene: 7. The receptor comes from an adult in good health. This chain links TRBV11-3 with TRBJ2-5; 12 nucleotides agree with TRBD2. Sequenced material: peripheral blood, taken on day 0 of AZD1222 vaccination. The CDR3 nucleotides are TGTGCCAGCAGCTTAGATTCGAGACTAGCGGGGGAGGAGACCCAGTACTTC. This gives the protein CASSLDSRLAGEETQYF.